The sequence of this T cell receptor (beta chain) was determined in a study of T cell responses to AZD1222 COVID-19 vaccine. In the case of this clone: Antigen unknown.

Notes on the study in general: Spike-specific TCR breadth and depth went up after people got two AZD1222 doses.

V lost 1 base and J 4 bases, leaving 20 bases between the germline ends. The germline CDR1 and CDR2 sequences are SGHAT and FQNNGV. There are 18 residues in the CDR3. Profiling relied on immunoSEQ multiplex PCR, and the TCRdb table lists in-frame clones only, not all of them. The sample has some 100,000 clones; about 87% are singletons. The clonotype was recovered from an adult in good health. The chain joins TRBV11-2 to TRBJ2-1; D is possibly TRBD1 or TRBD2 (5 bases each). Here the sequenced sample was peripheral blood, taken on day 0 of AZD1222 vaccination. CDR3 sequence: CASSLVPPGTLTYNEQFF. For the CDR3, the DNA is TGTGCCAGCAGCTTAGTACCGCCCGGGACGCTAACTTACAATGAGCAGTTCTTC.